This record concerns one T cell receptor beta chain sequence. There are 18 residues in the CDR3. From germline, CDR1 is ENHRY and CDR2 SYGVKD. The V end lost 0 bases, the J end lost 0 bases, and 15 bases lay between the germline ends. The data belong to a study of T cell changes during pregnancy in multiple sclerosis. The assay was immunoSEQ multiplex PCR, and TCRdb's table has in-frame clones only and misses some. The table shows about 80,000 clones, with about 92% occurring only once. This sequence joins TRBV10-3 and TRBJ2-1; D perhaps matches TRBD2 (5 bases). The specimen comprised peripheral blood, sampled before pregnancy. The clonotype comes from a female donor with multiple sclerosis, enrolled in a pregnancy study. The CDR3 here is CAISESKRVGGSYNEQFF. The CDR3 nucleotides are TGTGCCATCAGTGAGTCGAAGAGGGTCGGTGGCTCCTACAATGAGCAGTTCTTC.